This TCR beta chain is from a study of blood T cell repertoires in COVID-19. On the study more broadly: Sites across the United States, Italy and Spain contributed samples from acute and convalescent COVID-19. The cDNA or gDNA used as material had been derived from T cells, B-cell-depleted T cells, or PBMCs.

How the authors handled the data: Reference gene primer amplification in the assay estimated nucleated cell counts. TCRdb keeps only in-frame clones here, not all; method: immunoSEQ multiplex PCR. The V and J calls and clone size were taken over from that table, and D and trimming were inferred from the DNA. The sample includes roughly 150,000 clones, more than 70% of them seen just once. The sequencing sample was made of peripheral blood. This clonotype was obtained from a man aged 50 to 60 who had recovered from COVID-19.

The CDR3 DNA sequence: TGTGCCAGCTCACTTTCGGACACTAACTATGGCTACACCTTC. This encodes CASSLSDTNYGYTF. V is TRBV18 and J is TRBJ1-2; a possible D gene is TRBD1 (5 bases). Trimming took off 4 bases at V and 0 bases at J, with 9 bases between the two ends. CDR3 length: 14 residues. Looked up from germline, CDR1 is KGHSH and CDR2 is LQKENI.